This TCR beta chain is drawn from a study of vaccination and CD4 T cells after COVID-19. With the Oncomine TCR Beta short-read assay, DNA from cultured CD4+ T cells was sequenced. In TCRdb, the PCR reads were re-called with MiXCR into one record per CDR3 protein. The sample lists 7,500 or so distinct CDR3 sequences, more than 50% occurring once. Of note for this clonotype: Its antigen is unidentified.

CDR3 size: 13 residues. V was pared by 4 bases and J by 7 bases, with 10 bases between. Germline V gene lookup returns CDR1 SGHTA and CDR2 FQGNSA. Treatment reported: approximately 9-day PBMC culture with coronavirus spike peptide pools or control peptides (ViraFEST assay). The receptor was isolated from a human donor with COVID-19. Sequencing used cultured CD4+ T cells from blood, obtained after SARS-CoV-2 vaccination. V is TRBV7-2 and J is TRBJ2-2, with D possibly called TRBD1 or TRBD2 (6 bases each). CDR3 residues: CASSSQGGGELFF. The CDR3 DNA reads TGTGCCAGCAGCTCACAGGGAGGCGGGGAGCTGTTTTTT.